The 26 T cell receptor beta chains in this list originate from one sample, sequenced in a study of blood T cell repertoires in COVID-19. Libraries were prepared by immunoSEQ multiplex PCR; TCRdb keeps only in-frame clonotypes and omits some of them. The sample carries 300,000 to 400,000 clones, approximately 86% recorded once. The material sequenced was PBMCs or T cells enriched from blood (not recorded which). All receptors derive from a woman in her 40s with acute COVID-19.

J is TRBJ1-1 and V is TRBV7-6; the D gene is possibly TRBD1 (6 bases). Germline lookup yields CDR1 SGHVS and CDR2 FNYEAQ. The CDR3 is 14 residues long. V was pared by 5 bases and J by 1 base, with 11 bases between. The CDR3 region is CASSTKQGNTEAFF. DNA for the CDR3: TGTGCCAGCAGCACCAAACAGGGGAACACTGAAGCTTTCTTT.

The sample holds one count of this clone. The chain recombines TRBV5-6 with TRBJ1-1; D perhaps matches TRBD1 (5 bases). V was shortened by 0 bases and J by 4 bases, with 7 bases between the two germline ends. CDR1 and CDR2 from the germline V gene are SGHDT and YYEEEE. There are 13 residues in the CDR3. The CDR3 here is CASSLGQLTEAFF. The DNA of the CDR3 is TGTGCCAGCAGCTTGGGACAGCTCACTGAAGCTTTCTTT.

The V gene is TRBV5-3, the J gene TRBJ2-1, with D possibly TRBD2 on 6 matching bases. TRBV5-3 is recorded as an ORF, its role being uncertain. The CDR3 contains 13 residues. The V end lost 2 bases, the J end lost 9 bases, and 12 bases lay between the germline ends. The CDR3 DNA sequence: TGTGCCAGAAGCTTTTCGGGAGATTGTGAGCAGTTCTTC. Encoded protein: CARSFSGDCEQFF.

J is TRBJ2-3 and V is TRBV6-2 or TRBV6-3, with D perhaps matching TRBD2 (5 bases). Germline V CDR1 and CDR2: MNHEY, SVGEGT. The CDR3 covers 14 residues. V was cut by 5 bases and J by 2 bases, with 11 bases left in between. The CDR3 loop reads CASSLRGLTDTQYF. The CDR3 nucleotides are TGTGCCAGCAGTCTCCGGGGTCTCACAGATACGCAGTATTTT.

The chain combines TRBV28 with TRBJ2-2; 8 positions agree with TRBD1. CDR1 and CDR2 from the germline V gene are MDHEN and SYDVKM. Trimming cost V 6 bases and J 0 bases; bases outside gene matches: 3. This CDR3 is 15 amino acids long. CDR3 in amino acids: CASRETGANTGELFF. The CDR3 DNA reads TGTGCCAGCAGGGAGACAGGGGCGAACACCGGGGAGCTGTTTTTT.

A single count supports this clone. The chain links TRBV10-3 to TRBJ1-2; the match to TRBD1 covers 8 bases. The CDR3 covers 13 residues. The germline CDR1 and CDR2 sequences are ENHRY and SYGVKD. The trim removed 6 bases at V and 7 bases at J, leaving 7 bases unmatched. CDR3 region: CAISPGGIGGYTF. CDR3 sequence (DNA): TGTGCCATCAGCCCAGGGGGCATTGGTGGCTACACCTTC.

V gene TRBV27 combines with J gene TRBJ2-5; 9 bases line up with TRBD1. There are 15 residues in the CDR3. The junction had 6 bases not matched to a gene; V was cut back by 2 bases and J by 5 bases. The germline CDR1 and CDR2 sequences are MNHEY and SMNVEV (reference sequence). The CDR3 here is CASSLQQGARETQYF. The CDR3, as DNA: TGTGCCAGCAGTTTACAACAGGGGGCGAGGGAGACCCAGTACTTC.

This clone was observed a handful of times. The genes are TRBV18 and TRBJ2-2, with 8 bases fitting TRBD1. In germline, CDR1 is KGHSH, CDR2 LQKENI. This CDR3 region has 17 residues. The V segment lost 8 bases and the J segment 4 bases; nucleotides outside the gene matches: 15. The CDR3 coding sequence is TGTGCCAGCACTCACCAGGTCCTTGGACAGGGCACCGGGGAGCTGTTTTTT. Its protein is CASTHQVLGQGTGELFF.

V gene TRBV3-1 (or the pseudogene TRBV3-2) combines with J gene TRBJ2-7, with 8 positions matching TRBD2. CDR3 length: 15 residues. The V and J ends lost 4 bases and 3 bases, in that order; junction bases with no gene match: 8. Germline V gene lookup returns CDR1 LGHDT and CDR2 YNNKEL (reference sequence). The CDR3 sequence is CASSPDGAGGYEQYF. For the CDR3, the DNA is TGTGCCAGCAGCCCCGACGGGGCGGGGGGCTACGAGCAGTACTTC.

The J gene is TRBJ2-1, the V gene TRBV3-1 (or the pseudogene TRBV3-2), with 8 bases identical to TRBD2. V lost 4 bases and J lost 2; bases outside the gene matches: 7. Germline values: CDR1 LGHDT, CDR2 YNNKEL (reference sequence). The CDR3 extends over 16 amino acids. The CDR3 DNA reads TGTGCCAGCAGCCCGATAACTAGCGGCCCCTACAATGAGCAGTTCTTC. It yields the protein CASSPITSGPYNEQFF.

The gene calls are TRBV28 and TRBJ1-1; TRBD1 is a possible D gene (5 bases). Between the trimmed V and J ends, which lost 4 bases and 0 bases, there was a span of 21 bases. The CDR3 consists of 18 residues. Per germline, CDR1 MDHEN and CDR2 SYDVKM. The CDR3 region is CASSSLGGRAYMNTEAFF. The CDR3 DNA reads as TGTGCCAGCAGTTCCCTGGGGGGGAGGGCCTACATGAACACTGAAGCTTTCTTT.

This clone appeared once. It may be a read error: a sequence one base away is much more abundant. In the same sample, other DNA sequences code for this CDR3. This rearrangement joins TRBV4-2 to TRBJ2-3, with 14 bases fitting TRBD2. Germline V gene sequence: CDR1 LGHNA, CDR2 YNFKEQ. This CDR3 has 18 residues. J gave up 0 bases and V 1 base, and 3 bases lay outside the gene matches. CDR3 sequence reads: CASSQGLAGGPSTDTQYF. The CDR3 region has the DNA TGTGCCAGCAGCCAAGGACTAGCGGGGGGGCCTAGCACAGATACGCAGTATTTT.

This chain connects TRBV9 to TRBJ2-7, with a tentative D call TRBD2 (5 bases). The V gene's germline CDR1 is SGDLS and CDR2 YYNGEE. The CDR3 covers 13 residues. Trimming stripped 3 bases from V and 5 bases from J, with 12 bases between. The CDR3 loop reads CASSADPRDEQYF. The CDR3 DNA reads as TGTGCCAGCAGCGCAGATCCGAGGGACGAGCAGTACTTC. Full variable domain (rest looked up from reference TRBV9 and TRBJ2-7): DSGVTQTPKHLITATGQRVTLRCSPRSGDLSVYWYQQSLDQGLQFLIQYYNGEERAKGNILERFSAQQFPDLHSELNLSSLELGDSALYFCASSADPRDEQYFGPGTRLTVT.

The chain joins TRBV9 to TRBJ1-6; D unresolved. The CDR3 sequence is 17 residues long. Trimming took 0 bases from V and 0 from J, leaving 10 bases between them. CDR1 and CDR2 from the germline V gene are SGDLS and YYNGEE. The CDR3 region has the DNA TGTGCCAGCAGCGTAGCTGGTAGTAGCTCCTATAATTCACCCCTCCACTTT. This encodes CASSVAGSSSYNSPLHF.

This chain links TRBV5-6 with TRBJ2-3; the match to TRBD2 covers 11 bases. Germline V lookup: CDR1 SGHDT, CDR2 YYEEEE. After removal of 5 bases from V and 0 bases from J, the junction contained 5 bases not matched to a gene. The CDR3 totals 16 residues. CDR3 protein: CASSIRLAGSTDTQYF. CDR3 nucleotides: TGTGCCAGCAGTATTAGACTAGCGGGGAGCACAGATACGCAGTATTTT.

The chain is built from TRBV5-4 and TRBJ2-1; the match to TRBD2 covers 10 bases. The V gene end was trimmed by 7 bases and the J gene end by 6 bases; junction bases not matched to a gene: 10. The germline CDR1 and CDR2 sequences are SGHNT and YYREEE (reference sequence). The CDR3 consists of 15 residues. CDR3 bases: TGTGCCAGCGGGATAGCGGGGGGACCCTCCAATGAGCAGTTCTTC. Its translation is CASGIAGGPSNEQFF. The entire variable domain, with the rest obtained from reference TRBV5-4 and TRBJ2-1, is as follows: ETGVTQSPTHLIKTRGQQVTLRCSSQSGHNTVSWYQQALGQGPQFIFQYYREEENGRGNFPPRFSGLQFPNYSSELNVNALELDDSALYLCASGIAGGPSNEQFFGPGTRLTVL.

CDR3 sequence reads: CASSHIEGLSFEETQYF. As DNA, the CDR3 is TGTGCCAGCAGTCACATAGAGGGACTATCATTCGAAGAGACCCAGTACTTC. The rearrangement joins TRBV6-6 to TRBJ2-5, with 7 bases matching TRBD2. The V gene end was trimmed by 5 bases and the J gene end by 3 bases; junction bases not matched to a gene: 15. CDR3 length: 17 amino acids. In germline, CDR1 is MNHNY, CDR2 SVGAGI (reference sequence).

CDR3 residues: CASSPDRGRLTSNEKLFF. CDR3 nucleotide sequence: TGTGCCAGCAGCCCGGACAGGGGGCGGCTAACATCTAATGAAAAACTGTTTTTT. The chain links TRBV7-2 to TRBJ1-4; 11 bases map to TRBD1. V lost 5 bases to trimming and J lost 3 bases; unmatched junction nucleotides: 11. Germline CDR1 is SGHTA and CDR2 is FQGNSA. There are 18 residues in the CDR3.

The rearrangement uses TRBV14 and TRBJ2-1; 10 nucleotides agree with TRBD2. This CDR3 is built from 17 residues. Germline V gene lookup returns CDR1 SGHDN and CDR2 FVKESK. V trimming: 4 bases; J trimming: 5 bases; junction bases outside the gene matches: 11. The CDR3 sequence is CASSPPTGLARDNEQFF. The CDR3 DNA sequence: TGTGCCAGCAGCCCTCCGACGGGACTAGCGAGGGACAATGAGCAGTTCTTC.

The CDR3 nucleotides read TGTGCCAGCAGCGAAACAGGGGCGATTAACTATGGCTACACCTTC. It is translated as CASSETGAINYGYTF. This sequence joins TRBV9 and TRBJ1-2; 7 bases match TRBD1. Trimming took 3 bases from V and 1 from J; bases not matched to a gene: 6. The CDR3 consists of 15 residues. Germline loops: CDR1 SGDLS, CDR2 YYNGEE.

This CDR3 reads CASSFYRTTGELFF. The DNA of the CDR3 is TGTGCCAGCAGCTTCTACCGAACCACCGGGGAGCTGTTTTTT. This rearrangement joins TRBV7-2 to TRBJ2-2, with unresolved D. In germline, CDR1 is SGHTA, CDR2 FQGNSA. This CDR3 contains 14 residues. V was clipped by 3 bases and J by 4 bases, with 9 bases between them.

This chain joins TRBV4-3 and TRBJ2-4, with D unresolved. The CDR3 runs 15 residues. V was cut by 2 bases and J by 4 bases, with 12 bases left in between. Per germline, CDR1 LGHNA and CDR2 YSLEER. CDR3 amino acids: CASSQYSRSKNIQYF. The CDR3 nucleotides are TGCGCCAGCAGCCAATACAGTAGGTCGAAAAACATTCAGTACTTC.

The V and J genes are TRBV7-9 and TRBJ1-1; unclear D gene. CDR1 and CDR2 from the germline V gene are SEHNR and FQNEAQ (reference sequence). There are 13 residues in the CDR3. V dropped 4 bases and J dropped 0 bases, with 6 bases sitting between them. As DNA, the CDR3 is TGTGCCAGCAGCTCGGTCTTGAACACTGAAGCTTTCTTT. Residues: CASSSVLNTEAFF.

The rearrangement links TRBV28 to TRBJ1-3; D unclear. The CDR3 sequence is 15 residues long. V lost 2 bases, J lost 1 base, and 9 bases lay in between. CDR1 is MDHEN, CDR2 SYDVKM, per germline. The CDR3 coding sequence is TGTGCCAGCAGTTTAACCGGGTTTTCTGGAAACACCATATATTTT. Amino acids: CASSLTGFSGNTIYF.

This chain uses TRBV29-1 with TRBJ1-4, with 8 bases identical to TRBD1. Germline V gives CDR1 SQVTM, CDR2 ANQGSEA. V shed 7 bases and J 7 bases; nucleotides not matched to a gene: 8. The CDR3 covers 13 residues. CDR3 region: CSASGTGGEKLFF. DNA for the CDR3: TGCAGCGCCTCCGGAACAGGGGGTGAAAAACTGTTTTTT.

This clone was seen more than once but under ten times. The chain has TRBV5-6 and TRBJ2-5; possibly TRBD1 for D (6 bases). V was shortened by 2 bases and J by 2 bases, with 10 bases between the two germline ends. Germline CDR1 reads SGHDT; CDR2 reads YYEEEE. CDR3 length: 14 amino acids. The CDR3 loop reads CASSFGRGQETQYF. CDR3 bases: TGTGCCAGCAGCTTTGGAAGGGGGCAAGAGACCCAGTACTTC.